This entry lists 6 T cell receptor beta chains sequenced from one sample in a study of cytomegalovirus exposure and HLA in healthy donors. Profiling relied on immunoSEQ multiplex PCR, and the TCRdb table lists in-frame clones only, not all of them. This sample has 59,000 or so clones, with roughly nine tenths found just once. Sequencing was done on a sample of PBMCs. These receptors originate from a woman aged 18-29 years in good health and CMV-seronegative.

This clone has a handful of counts. The chain has TRBV2 and TRBJ1-4; D is perhaps TRBD1 (6 bases). The CDR3 is 17 amino acids. Germline V CDR1 and CDR2: SNHLY, FYNNEI. Trimming removed 6 bases at V and 3 bases at J, with 20 bases between. The CDR3 reads CASRQGTGSGANEKLFF. The CDR3 coding sequence is TGTGCCAGCAGACAGGGTACGGGAAGCGGTGCTAATGAAAAACTGTTTTTT.

The sample holds one count of this clone. This chain connects TRBV14 to TRBJ2-1; D perhaps matches TRBD2 (5 bases). With 5 bases removed from V and 5 bases from J, the gap between germline ends came to 7 bases. The CDR3 is made up of 12 amino acids. From germline, CDR1 is SGHDN and CDR2 FVKESK. CDR3 in DNA: TGTGCCAGCAGCGGACTCAACAATGAGCAGTTCTTC. It yields the protein CASSGLNNEQFF.

The rearrangement uses TRBV2 and TRBJ2-1; 8 nucleotides match TRBD2. Trimming at V came to 2 bases and at J to 9 bases, leaving 6 bases not matched to a gene. The CDR3 extends over 14 amino acids. Germline lookup yields CDR1 SNHLY and CDR2 FYNNEI. CDR3 region: CASSESGGGVEQFF. Here the CDR3 DNA reads TGTGCCAGCAGTGAAAGCGGGGGTGGGGTTGAGCAGTTCTTC.

The chain employs TRBV7-2 and TRBJ2-3; tentative D call: TRBD2 (6 bases). Germline CDR1 SGHTA, CDR2 FQGNSA. The CDR3 is 16 residues long. V dropped 4 bases and J dropped 2 bases, with 16 bases sitting between them. CDR3 DNA: TGTGCCAGCAGCTGGTATTTTAGCGGATACACAGATACGCAGTATTTT. This sequence encodes CASSWYFSGYTDTQYF.

V usage is TRBV30 and J usage is TRBJ1-2; the match to TRBD1 covers 9 bases. Germline V gene lookup returns CDR1 GTSNPN and CDR2 SVGIG (reference sequence). With V trimmed by 5 bases and J by 6 bases, 7 bases remained unmatched. The CDR3 contains 13 residues. CDR3 sequence: CAWHLDRGNGYTF. DNA for the CDR3: TGTGCCTGGCACCTCGACAGGGGGAATGGCTACACCTTC.

This clone was found once. The chain employs TRBV11-2 and TRBJ2-7, with 7 bases identical to TRBD2. CDR1 and CDR2 from the germline V gene are SGHAT and FQNNGV. CDR3 size: 14 residues. J gave up 6 bases and V 3 bases, and 8 bases lay outside the gene matches. CDR3 loop: CASSFWREHPEQYF. The CDR3 DNA reads TGTGCCAGCAGCTTTTGGCGGGAGCATCCCGAGCAGTACTTC. Using reference TRBV11-2 and TRBJ2-7 for the parts outside the CDR3, the full variable domain is EAGVAQSPRYKIIEKRQSVAFWCNPISGHATLYWYQQILGQGPKLLIQFQNNGVVDDSQLPKDRFSAERLKGVDSTLKIQPAKLEDSAVYLCASSFWREHPEQYFGPGTRLTVT.